This T cell receptor (beta chain) was observed in a study of T cells after yellow fever vaccination. Germline CDR1 is SQVTM and CDR2 is ANQGSEA. V shed 5 bases and J shed 0 bases, with 13 bases lying between them. This CDR3 contains 14 residues. TCRdb recomputed calls from the 5' RACE reads with MiXCR, one row per CDR3 protein. The table has some 120,000 distinct CDR3 sequences, more than 6% seen once. The clonotype was recovered from a man aged 18 to 30 who received the YFV17D yellow fever vaccine. The rearrangement uses TRBV29-1 and TRBJ1-1; D not resolved. The sequencing used CD4+ T cells sorted from PBMCs, collected 9 to 11 days after the first yellow fever vaccination. CDR3 sequence (DNA): TGCAGCGTTTCCCAGGCCGTCATGAACACTGAAGCTTTCTTT. Encoded protein: CSVSQAVMNTEAFF.